This T cell receptor beta chain originates from a study of blood T cell repertoires in COVID-19 (dated by TCRdb to the early 2020s). As for the study more broadly: Samples from collaborators originated in the United States, Italy and Spain and spanned both the acute and convalescent phases of COVID-19. Sample metadata almost always included a de-identified subject ID, COVID-19 status, age in years and sex. Subjects who had been exposed to COVID-19, were actively infected with it, or had recovered from it provided the deeply sampled blood TCRbeta repertoires that made up the dataset. Where available, HLA class I and class II types were taken from metadata supplied by the sample provider and were not determined by assay-based typing. Samples were obtained from the ongoing ImmuneRACE study (first 160 participants) and from 950 to 1,500 subjects provided by 6 global collaborators. The prospective study material was composed of cDNA or gDNA derived from T cells, B-cell-depleted T cells, or PBMCs. The repertoires were released in a freely available public database meant as a resource for research on the immune response to SARS-CoV-2.

What the study reported, not specific to this receptor: Clinical and demographic metadata were provided uncurated, with the amount varying by source and participant.

Samples from volunteer blood donors who had recovered from COVID-19 were contributed by a second Seattle source. Collaborating institutions collected whole blood in K2EDTA tubes following their own protocols. For TCRbeta analysis, collaborator samples were shipped as frozen whole blood, as isolated PBMCs, or as DNA extracted from either sample type. Including cysteine and phenylalanine, the CDR3 has 15 amino acids. The read is trimmed to its CDR3 DNA, 45 bases read in frame from base 1. The V end gives up 5 bases and the J end 5 bases, leaving 6 bases in the junction not matched to a gene. Looking up the germline V gene yields CDR1 KGHDR and CDR2 SFDVKD. As for this clone: This clone's antigen is unknown. No much larger clone is present one base from it, and per-base qualities are unavailable.

TCRbeta CDR3 regions were amplified from genomic DNA using the immunoSEQ Assay, a bias-controlled multiplex PCR. From the authors' description of their analysis: The number of nucleated cells in each sample was estimated by amplification of reference gene primers within the assay. Sequence reads were collapsed and filtered to measure the absolute abundance of every unique TCRbeta CDR3 rearrangement. Productive Simpson clonality was computed per sample as the square root of Simpson's diversity index over productive rearrangements. TCRdb holds this immuneACCESS table with in-frame rearrangements only. Some clones are missing; in checked studies, unresolved V genes explain under half, and the rest has no known cause. The V and J calls and clone size were taken over from that table, and D and trimming were inferred from the DNA. The sample records 150,000 or so clones, 84% of which are singletons. More than 7.5% of the sample belongs to the ten largest clones.

The specimen sequenced was peripheral blood. The V and J genes are TRBV24-1 and TRBJ2-3; TRBD1 aligns with 10 central bases. This clonotype originated in a man aged 35 to 55 who had recovered from COVID-19. The CDR3 region: CATSAGTGAKDTQYF. The nucleotides are TGTGCCACCAGTGCTGGGACAGGGGCCAAAGATACGCAGTATTTT.